This is a list of T cell receptor beta chains from one sample in a study of T cells in tuberculosis. Using immunoSEQ multiplex PCR, the repertoire was profiled, and TCRdb retains in-frame clones only, with some absent. The sample holds more than 35,000 clones, about 95% seen once. Sequences were obtained from PBMCs. The source of these receptors is a donor between 10 and 35 years old with latent tuberculosis or without tuberculosis infection. The CDR3 runs from the conserved cysteine through the conserved F or W. A D gene is named only where the DNA matches it firmly. A row's size may be missing; if present it is once, few, many or a size class.

D gene,J gene,V gene,clone size,CDR3 protein,CDR3 DNA
TRBD1,TRBJ1-2,TRBV4-1,once,CASSRDRGDYGYTF,TGCGCCAGCAGCCGGGACAGGGGGGACTATGGCTACACCTTC
NA,TRBJ2-7,TRBV18,NA,CASSPAASYEQYF,TGTGCCAGCTCACCAGCGGCGAGTTACGAGCAGTACTTC
NA,TRBJ1-5,TRBV4-1,NA,CASSQAFLQPQHF,TGCGCCAGCAGCCAAGCCTTCCTTCAGCCCCAGCATTTT
TRBD1,TRBJ2-3,TRBV25-1,NA,CASSDSDRAGESTDTQYF,TGTGCCAGCAGTGACTCAGACAGGGCTGGGGAAAGCACAGATACGCAGTATTTT
NA,TRBJ2-1,TRBV11-2,NA,CASSLDWGEYNEQFF,TGTGCCAGCAGCTTAGATTGGGGGGAGTACAATGAGCAGTTCTTC
TRBD2,TRBJ2-3,TRBV27,NA,CASSIVAGEGPDTQYF,TGTGCCAGCAGCATAGTGGCGGGAGAGGGTCCAGATACGCAGTATTTT
NA,TRBJ2-7,TRBV6-1,few,CASTEGGANYEQYF,TGTGCCAGCACTGAGGGTGGGGCAAACTACGAGCAGTACTTC
TRBD2,TRBJ2-1,TRBV7-7,NA,CASSPGLAGGLNEQFF,TGTGCCAGCAGCCCGGGACTAGCGGGGGGGCTTAATGAGCAGTTCTTC
TRBD1,TRBJ2-3,TRBV11-3,NA,CASSPRTGERTQYF,TGTGCCAGCAGCCCCCGGACAGGGGAACGTACGCAGTATTTT
TRBD1,TRBJ1-1,TRBV6-6,NA,CASSSQGAREAFF,TGTGCCAGCAGTTCCCAGGGGGCTCGGGAGGCTTTCTTT
TRBD1,TRBJ2-2,TRBV2,NA,CASTTHGTANTGELFF,TGTGCCAGCACCACACATGGGACAGCGAACACCGGGGAGCTGTTTTTT
TRBD2,TRBJ2-2,TRBV11-2,NA,CASSLRGTSGSRTGELFF,TGTGCCAGCAGCCTCCGGGGGACTAGCGGGAGTAGGACCGGGGAGCTGTTTTTT
TRBD1,TRBJ1-2,TRBV5-1,NA,CASSSWTGGQGYTF,TGCGCCAGCAGCTCTTGGACAGGGGGGCAAGGCTACACCTTC
NA,TRBJ2-3,TRBV7-8,NA,CASSLYRADTQYF,TGTGCCAGCAGCTTATACCGGGCAGATACGCAGTATTTT
NA,TRBJ1-6,TRBV6-5,NA,CASKMDKYVSPLHF,TGTGCCAGCAAAATGGACAAATATGTCTCACCCCTCCACTTT
NA,TRBJ2-1,TRBV10-3,NA,CAISEGLGPQYNEQFF,TGTGCCATCAGTGAAGGTTTGGGGCCCCAATACAATGAGCAGTTCTTC
NA,TRBJ2-1,TRBV9,NA,CASSPRLGGVGNEQFF,TGTGCCAGCAGCCCCCGACTAGGCGGGGTTGGCAATGAGCAGTTCTTC
NA,TRBJ2-3,TRBV11-2,NA,CASSLALLRGDTQYF,TGTGCCAGCAGCTTAGCCCTCCTCAGAGGAGATACGCAGTATTTT
TRBD1,TRBJ1-3,TRBV7-8,NA,CASSLGQGAGNTIYF,TGTGCCAGCAGCTTAGGACAGGGGGCTGGAAACACCATATATTTT
NA,TRBJ1-5,TRBV11-2,NA,CASSLSGNQPQHF,TGTGCCAGCAGCTTATCGGGCAATCAGCCCCAGCATTTT
TRBD2,TRBJ2-7,TRBV19,NA,CASSPLQRGGSSYEQYF,TGTGCCAGTAGTCCCCTACAGCGGGGGGGTAGCTCCTACGAGCAGTACTTC
TRBD1,TRBJ2-7,TRBV2,NA,CASQMQDRVSYEQYF,TGTGCCAGCCAAATGCAGGACAGGGTTTCCTACGAGCAGTACTTC
NA,TRBJ1-6,TRBV27,NA,CASSFRTDFYNSPLHF,TGTGCCAGCAGTTTTCGGACAGACTTCTATAATTCACCCCTCCACTTT
NA,TRBJ2-3,TRBV18,NA,CASSPPGFADTQYF,TGTGCCAGCTCACCACCCGGGTTCGCAGATACGCAGTATTTT
NA,TRBJ2-1,TRBV14,NA,CASSHKGNYNEQFF,TGTGCCAGCAGCCACAAGGGGAACTACAATGAGCAGTTCTTC
TRBD1,TRBJ2-7,TRBV19,NA,CASSIQGAHEQYF,TGTGCCAGTAGTATCCAGGGGGCGCATGAGCAGTACTTC
NA,TRBJ1-5,TRBV6-6,NA,CASTPFSNQPQHF,TGTGCCAGCACCCCTTTTAGCAATCAGCCCCAGCATTTT
TRBD1,TRBJ2-7,TRBV18,once,CASSPPTRTGYYEQYF,TGTGCCAGCTCACCACCTACCCGGACAGGGTACTACGAGCAGTACTTC
NA,TRBJ1-1,TRBV6-5,NA,CASIPAGAVNTEAFF,TGTGCCAGCATCCCGGCGGGGGCAGTGAACACTGAAGCTTTCTTT
NA,TRBJ2-1,TRBV7-2,NA,CASSLGQGSYNEQFF,TGTGCCAGCAGCTTAGGTCAGGGTTCCTACAATGAGCAGTTCTTC
TRBD2,TRBJ2-1,TRBV7-9,NA,CASSLLAGLYNEQFF,TGTGCCAGCAGCCTTTTAGCGGGCCTGTACAATGAGCAGTTCTTC
TRBD2,TRBJ2-1,TRBV18,NA,CASSSGLAGYSYNEQFF,TGTGCCAGCTCGTCGGGACTAGCGGGATACTCCTACAATGAGCAGTTCTTC
NA,TRBJ1-2,TRBV6-5,NA,CASSFGEGAYGYTF,TGTGCCAGCAGCTTCGGGGAGGGCGCCTATGGCTACACCTTC
TRBD2,TRBJ2-3,TRBV11-3,once,CASSRGTSGSPDTQYF,TGTGCCAGCAGCCGAGGGACTAGCGGGAGCCCAGATACGCAGTATTTT
NA,TRBJ1-5,TRBV4-1,NA,CASSPDRGNQPQHF,TGCGCCAGCAGCCCCGACCGGGGTAATCAGCCCCAGCATTTT
NA,TRBJ1-2,TRBV30,NA,CAWSWQRGYGYTF,TGTGCCTGGAGTTGGCAACGGGGGTATGGCTACACCTTC
NA,TRBJ2-7,TRBV11-2,NA,CASSLDKIGLGYEQYF,TGTGCCAGCAGCTTAGATAAGATCGGTCTAGGCTACGAGCAGTACTTC
NA,TRBJ2-3,TRBV21-1,NA,CASTSPRDRSTDTQYF,TGTGCCAGCACCTCTCCCCGGGACAGGTCCACAGATACGCAGTATTTT